These T cell receptor beta chains were read from a single sample in a study of response to subunit inactivated influenza vaccine. TCRdb re-called the RT-PCR reads with MiXCR, one entry per CDR3 protein. This sample has under 750,000 distinct CDR3 sequences, with approximately 12% found just once. The material was PBMCs from blood, obtained on the day of vaccination. These receptor sequences come from a man over 45 who received an inactivated influenza vaccine. CDR3s include the opening cysteine and the closing phenylalanine or tryptophan. D genes are given only for firm matches. Only some rows state a clone size, as once, few, many or a class for expanded clones.

j_call clone_size v_call d_call cdr3_nt cdr3_aa
TRBJ1-2 few TRBV15 - TGTGCCACCAGGCGCATGGGACTGGTGGGTGGCTACACCTTC CATRRMGLVGGYTF
TRBJ2-1 once TRBV10-3 - TGTGCCATCAGTGAACAGGGCAACTACAATGAGCAGTTCTTC CAISEQGNYNEQFF
TRBJ2-6 - TRBV7-2 - TGTGCCAGCAGCTTACGGGACTCTGGGGCCAACGTCCTGACTTTC CASSLRDSGANVLTF
TRBJ2-7 - TRBV12-3/TRBV12-4 TRBD1 TGTGCCAGCAGTCTCGGACAGGGGCACAACGAGCAGTACTTC CASSLGQGHNEQYF
TRBJ1-2 few TRBV6-2/TRBV6-3 - TGTGCCAGCATCTCAGGGGATGGTTATGGCTACACCTTC CASISGDGYGYTF
TRBJ2-5 - TRBV20-1 TRBD2 TGCAGTGCTAGAGATCAGACTAGCGGGAACCAAGAGACCCAGTACTTC CSARDQTSGNQETQYF
TRBJ2-1 - TRBV7-4 - TGTGCCAGCGGCCTTGGACAGCTCAAGTCCTACAATGAGCAGTTCTTC CASGLGQLKSYNEQFF
TRBJ2-7 - TRBV20-1 - TGCAGTGCTAGAGATAGCCAACGCAGGGGCTACGAGCAGTACTTC CSARDSQRRGYEQYF
TRBJ2-1 few TRBV20-1 - TGCAGTGCTAGAATGACCACATACAATGAGCAGTTCTTC CSARMTTYNEQFF
TRBJ2-7 few TRBV6-5 - TGTGCCAGCAGTTACATGTCCCTAACAAGGGCCGGGGACTCCTACGAGCAGTACTTC CASSYMSLTRAGDSYEQYF
TRBJ2-1 - TRBV5-1 - TGCGCCAGCAGCGCAGATCGGCCGACCTACAATGAGCAGTTCTTC CASSADRPTYNEQFF
TRBJ1-1 - TRBV5-1 - TGCGCCAGCAGCTCCGGAGGGGCGAACACTGAAGCTTTCTTT CASSSGGANTEAFF
TRBJ2-2 - TRBV6-2/TRBV6-3 - TGTGCCAGCGGAATCGGAACAAGGGATGGCACCGGGGAGCTGTTTTTT CASGIGTRDGTGELFF
TRBJ2-7 many TRBV5-1 TRBD2 TGCGCCAGCAGCTCTGGGACTAGCGGCTACGAGCAGTACTTC CASSSGTSGYEQYF
TRBJ2-5 few TRBV4-1 TRBD1 TGCGCCAGCAGCCACCGACAGGGTGGAGAGACCCAGTACTTC CASSHRQGGETQYF
TRBJ1-1 - TRBV7-3 - TGTGCCAGCAGCTCCTACGTGGGGACTGAAGCTTTCTTT CASSSYVGTEAFF
TRBJ1-1 - TRBV18 - TGTGCCAGCTCGTGGGACCAGACGAACACTGAAGCTTTCTTT CASSWDQTNTEAFF
TRBJ1-1 few TRBV6-1 - TGTGCCAGCAGTGAAGCTTACAGAAACACTGAAGCTTTCTTT CASSEAYRNTEAFF
TRBJ2-1 - TRBV12-3/TRBV12-4 - TGTGCCAGCAGTTTAAGAGGGACCAACAATGAGCAGTTCTTC CASSLRGTNNEQFF
TRBJ2-7 - TRBV11-2 - TGTGCCAGCAGCTTAGAGGCGGGGGGACAGGGCTACGAGCAGTACTTC CASSLEAGGQGYEQYF
TRBJ2-7 - TRBV29-1 - TGCAGCGTTGAAGTAACCTACGAGCAGTACTTC CSVEVTYEQYF
TRBJ1-3 few TRBV7-9 - TGTGCCAGCAGCCCTTGGGTATCCGGGACTGGAAACACCATATATTTT CASSPWVSGTGNTIYF
TRBJ2-1 - TRBV4-2 - TGTGCCAGCAGCCCTTTGACCGGGACTGACAATAACAATGAGCAGTTCTTC CASSPLTGTDNNNEQFF
TRBJ2-5 - TRBV28 - TGTGCCAGCAGTTTAGGGGCCCACAGGGAACAAGAGACCCAGTACTTC CASSLGAHREQETQYF
TRBJ2-1 many TRBV28 TRBD1 TGTGCCAGCGGACAGGGGAGCACCTACAATGAGCAGTTCTTC CASGQGSTYNEQFF
TRBJ2-3 - TRBV20-1 - TGCAGTGCTAGCGGGCAGCCAACAAGATCCACAGATACGCAGTATTTT CSASGQPTRSTDTQYF
TRBJ2-1 - TRBV3-1 - TGTGCCAGCAGCCAATCGTTCGGACTCCCCGTCAGCTCCTACAATGAGCAGTTCTTC CASSQSFGLPVSSYNEQFF
TRBJ1-6 few TRBV6-1 TRBD1 TGTGCCAGCACTCAACAGGGGCGCCTCTCCTATAATTCACCCCTCCACTTT CASTQQGRLSYNSPLHF
TRBJ2-7 many TRBV7-9 TRBD1 TGTGCCAGCAGCGCGGGACAGGAGGACTACGAGCAGTACTTC CASSAGQEDYEQYF
TRBJ2-1 many TRBV10-3 - TGTGCCATCAGCCGAACAGGGAAATCCTACAATGAGCAGTTCTTC CAISRTGKSYNEQFF
TRBJ2-1 - TRBV7-6 - TGTGCCAGCAGCACCCCCTACAGGGATAGCTCCTACAATGAGCAGTTCTTC CASSTPYRDSSYNEQFF
TRBJ2-7 few TRBV12-3/TRBV12-4 - TGTGCCAGCAGTTTAAGGCAGGGGCGGTTCTACGAGCAGTACTTC CASSLRQGRFYEQYF
TRBJ2-7 few TRBV18 - TGTGCCAGCTCACTCCGGGGCGATTCCTACGAGCAGTACTTC CASSLRGDSYEQYF
TRBJ1-6 few TRBV20-1 - TGCAGTGCAACTTCCGACAGTGGAATCTATAATTCACCCCTCCACTTT CSATSDSGIYNSPLHF
TRBJ2-3 - TRBV4-3 TRBD1 TGCGCCAGCAGCCAGTTGGGACAGGGGCCTAGCACAGATACGCAGTATTTT CASSQLGQGPSTDTQYF
TRBJ1-3 - TRBV15 - TGTGCCACCAGCAGAGCCCGGGACCCTGGAAACACCATATATTTT CATSRARDPGNTIYF
TRBJ2-5 few TRBV7-2 - TGTGCCAGCAGCTTAGCGGACTGGGAGACCCAGTACTTC CASSLADWETQYF
TRBJ2-7 - TRBV11-2 - TGTGCCAGCAGCTTAGATTTACGTGGGCCCAAAGTGGTCGAGCAGTACTTC CASSLDLRGPKVVEQYF
TRBJ1-1 many TRBV28 - TGTGCCAGCAGTTTACCCGAGGCCAGAGCTTTCTTT CASSLPEARAFF
TRBJ1-2 - TRBV12-3/TRBV12-4 - TGTGCCAGCAGTTTAGGGACAATCGGCTACACCTTC CASSLGTIGYTF
TRBJ1-4 many TRBV27 - TGTGCCAGCAGTCGGCGGGGGGGCCCTTCGAATGAAAAACTGTTTTTT CASSRRGGPSNEKLFF
TRBJ1-2 few TRBV20-1 - TGCAGTGCTAGAGAAGCATCCACGGTGGAAAACACCTTC CSAREASTVENTF
TRBJ1-1 - TRBV29-1 TRBD1 TGCAGCGCCGGGACAGCTAACACTGAAGCTTTCTTT CSAGTANTEAFF
TRBJ2-7 - TRBV5-1 - TGCGCCAGCAGCCTGCTAGGGGACGGGTACGAGCAGTACTTC CASSLLGDGYEQYF
TRBJ2-7 - TRBV10-2 TRBD1 TGCGCCAGCATGGACAGGGGGAGCTCCTACGAGCAGTACTTC CASMDRGSSYEQYF
TRBJ1-1 few TRBV5-1 - TGCGCCAGCAGCTTGACCCCTGGGGCCGACATGAACACTGAAGCTTTCTTT CASSLTPGADMNTEAFF
TRBJ2-6 many TRBV12-3/TRBV12-4 TRBD2 TGTGCCAGCAGTTCGGGACTAGCCGGGGCCAACGTCCTGACTTTC CASSSGLAGANVLTF
TRBJ2-3 - TRBV30 - TGTGCCTGGACACGGACCACCCTCACAGATACGCAGTATTTT CAWTRTTLTDTQYF
TRBJ2-6 many TRBV12-3/TRBV12-4 - TGTGCCAGCAGTCTCTCTGGGGCCAACGTCCTGACTTTC CASSLSGANVLTF
TRBJ2-7 few TRBV20-1 TRBD1 TGCAGTGCTAGAGACCGGGACAGGGAGGTCTCCTACGAGCAGTACTTC CSARDRDREVSYEQYF
TRBJ2-1 few TRBV5-1 - TGCGCCAGCAGCTTGGAGCAGGGGAGGGGTATTTATGAGCAGTTCTTC CASSLEQGRGIYEQFF
TRBJ2-2 many TRBV6-4 - TGTGCCAGCAGTGCTTCCCCGGGGACCGGGGAGCTGTTTTTT CASSASPGTGELFF
TRBJ2-5 many TRBV7-2 - TGTGCCAGCAGCTTAGGAGTCCAGGGGAGGGAGACCCAGTACTTC CASSLGVQGRETQYF
TRBJ2-5 many TRBV29-1 TRBD2 TGCAGTGTAGACCAGAGGTTGCGGGGGGGAGCGTGGGCCCAGTACTTC CSVDQRLRGGAWAQYF
TRBJ2-5 few TRBV18 - TGTGCCAGCTCGCCACTACCGGGACTGCAAGAGACCCAGTACTTC CASSPLPGLQETQYF
TRBJ2-4 few TRBV3-1 TRBD1 TGTGCCAGCAGCCAGCGGACAGGGTTGAACATTCAGTACTTC CASSQRTGLNIQYF
TRBJ2-1 few TRBV9 - TGTGCCAGCAGCTCTCGGACTTACAATGAGCAGTTCTTC CASSSRTYNEQFF
TRBJ2-6 few TRBV5-1 - TGCGCCAGCAGCTTGGACGCATTGCTTGGGGCCAACGTCCTGACTTTC CASSLDALLGANVLTF
TRBJ2-3 - TRBV12-3/TRBV12-4 - TGTGCCAGCAGCTACCTAGCGGATACGCAGTATTTT CASSYLADTQYF
TRBJ1-4 few TRBV12-3/TRBV12-4 TRBD1 TGTGCCAGCAGTTATCAGGGGGCTCAGGAAAAACTGTTTTTT CASSYQGAQEKLFF